The T cell receptor beta chain under discussion was sequenced for a study of blood T cell repertoires in COVID-19. Across the study: T cells, B-cell-depleted T cells, or PBMCs provided the cDNA or gDNA that served as material.

J gave up 1 base and V 6 bases, and 5 bases lay outside the gene matches. The CDR3 length is 15 residues. CDR1 is SGHTA and CDR2 is FQGTGA in the germline V gene. Clones were read by immunoSEQ multiplex PCR, and TCRdb kept only the in-frame ones, dropping some. The data contain fewer than 400,000 clones, about four fifths of them seen just once; the ten biggest clones take up roughly 3%. The sequenced material came from peripheral blood. The genes are TRBV7-3 and TRBJ2-2; TRBD1 agrees at 7 bases. The TCR was taken from a young man with active or convalescent COVID-19. The CDR3: CASSPPGGNTGELFF. As DNA, the CDR3 is TGTGCCAGCAGTCCCCCAGGGGGGAACACCGGGGAGCTGTTTTTT.